The T cell receptor (beta chain) described here comes from a study of T cell repertoires in ileal Crohn's disease. Looking at the study overall: Biopsies of the neoterminal ileum at postoperative colonoscopy form M6 samples. Study-level findings and limits: Endoscopy was done a median roughly 7.1 months after surgery.

Trimming stripped 1 base from V and 7 bases from J, with 8 bases between. CDR3 length equals 14 residues. Germline CDR1 and CDR2: LNHDA and SQIVND (reference sequence). A remark on this clone: Its specificity is unknown.

Time point indicated: neoterminal ileum biopsy at postoperative endoscopy, about 6 months after surgery. The table came from immunoSEQ multiplex PCR; TCRdb's copy has only in-frame clones and leaves some out. This sample carries roughly 62,000 clones, approximately 91% of them seen once, and the ten largest clones take roughly 2%. The chain is built from TRBV19 and TRBJ1-6, with D possibly being TRBD1 (5 bases). The sequencing input was ileal tissue. The TCR was taken from an adult with Crohn's disease. CDR3 coding DNA: TGTGCCAGTAGTATAGCAGGGAACAATTCACCCCTCCACTTT. Protein sequence: CASSIAGNNSPLHF.